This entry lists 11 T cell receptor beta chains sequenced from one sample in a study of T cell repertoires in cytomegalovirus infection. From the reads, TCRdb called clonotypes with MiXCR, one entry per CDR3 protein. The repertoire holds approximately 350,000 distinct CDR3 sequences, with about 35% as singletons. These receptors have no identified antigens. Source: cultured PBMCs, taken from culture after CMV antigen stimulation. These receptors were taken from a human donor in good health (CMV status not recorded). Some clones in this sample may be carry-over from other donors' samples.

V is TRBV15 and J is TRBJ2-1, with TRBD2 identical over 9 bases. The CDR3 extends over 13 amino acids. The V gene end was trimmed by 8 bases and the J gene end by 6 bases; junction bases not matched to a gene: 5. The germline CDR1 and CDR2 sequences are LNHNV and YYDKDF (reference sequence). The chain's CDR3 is CATLAGVSNEQFF. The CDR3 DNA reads TGTGCCACCTTAGCGGGAGTAAGCAATGAGCAGTTCTTC.

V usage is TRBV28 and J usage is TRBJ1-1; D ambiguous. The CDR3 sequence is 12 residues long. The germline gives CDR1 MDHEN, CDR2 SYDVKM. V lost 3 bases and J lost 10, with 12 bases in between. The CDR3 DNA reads TGTGCCAGCAGTTTTGAGGGCGCGAGAGCTTTCTTT. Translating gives CASSFEGARAFF.

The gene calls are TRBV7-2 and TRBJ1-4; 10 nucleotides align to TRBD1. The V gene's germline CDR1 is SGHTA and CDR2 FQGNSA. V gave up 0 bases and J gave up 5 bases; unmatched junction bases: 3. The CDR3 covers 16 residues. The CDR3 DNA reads TGTGCCAGCAGCTTAGCTCTGGGACAGGGGAATGAAAAACTGTTTTTT. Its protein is CASSLALGQGNEKLFF.

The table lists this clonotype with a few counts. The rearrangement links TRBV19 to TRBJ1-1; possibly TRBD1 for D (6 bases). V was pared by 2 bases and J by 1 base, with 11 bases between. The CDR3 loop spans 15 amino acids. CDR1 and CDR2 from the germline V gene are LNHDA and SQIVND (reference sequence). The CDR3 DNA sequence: TGTGCCAGTAGTATACTACCGACAGGGAACACTGAAGCTTTCTTT. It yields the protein CASSILPTGNTEAFF.

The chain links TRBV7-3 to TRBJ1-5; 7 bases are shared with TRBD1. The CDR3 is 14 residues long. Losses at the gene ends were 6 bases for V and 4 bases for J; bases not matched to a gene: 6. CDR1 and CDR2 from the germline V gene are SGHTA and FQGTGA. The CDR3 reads CASRPDRENQPQHF. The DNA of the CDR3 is TGTGCCAGCAGACCAGACAGGGAAAATCAGCCCCAGCATTTT.

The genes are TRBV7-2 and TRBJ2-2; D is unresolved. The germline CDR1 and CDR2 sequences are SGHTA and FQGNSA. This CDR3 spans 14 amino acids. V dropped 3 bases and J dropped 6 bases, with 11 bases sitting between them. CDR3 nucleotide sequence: TGTGCCAGCAGCTTGTATAAGGCGGCCGGGGAGCTGTTTTTT. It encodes CASSLYKAAGELFF.

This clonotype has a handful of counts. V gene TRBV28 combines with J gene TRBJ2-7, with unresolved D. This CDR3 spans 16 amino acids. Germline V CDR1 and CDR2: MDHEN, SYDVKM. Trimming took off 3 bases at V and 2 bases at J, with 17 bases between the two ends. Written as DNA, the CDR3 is TGTGCCAGCAGTTTGTATTCCCAAGTAAGCACCTACGAGCAGTACTTC. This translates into CASSLYSQVSTYEQYF. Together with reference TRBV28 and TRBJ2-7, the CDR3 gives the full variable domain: DVKVTQSSRYLVKRTGEKVFLECVQDMDHENMFWYRQDPGLGLRLIYFSYDVKMKEKGDIPEGYSVSREKKERFSLILESASTNQTSMYLCASSLYSQVSTYEQYFGPGTRLTVT.

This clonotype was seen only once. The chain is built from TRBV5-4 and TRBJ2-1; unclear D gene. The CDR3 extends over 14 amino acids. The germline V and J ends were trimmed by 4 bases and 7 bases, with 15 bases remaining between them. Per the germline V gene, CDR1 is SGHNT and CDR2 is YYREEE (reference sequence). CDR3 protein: CASSLRVVENEQFF. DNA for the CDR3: TGTGCCAGCAGCCTTAGGGTGGTGGAGAATGAGCAGTTCTTC.

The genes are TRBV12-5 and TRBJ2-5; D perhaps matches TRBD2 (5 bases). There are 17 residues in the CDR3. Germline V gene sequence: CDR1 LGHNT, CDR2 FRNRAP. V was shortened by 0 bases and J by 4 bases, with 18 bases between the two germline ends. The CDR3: CASGLVLGLTLAETQYF. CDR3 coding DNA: TGTGCTAGTGGTTTGGTACTTGGACTTACACTGGCAGAGACCCAGTACTTC.

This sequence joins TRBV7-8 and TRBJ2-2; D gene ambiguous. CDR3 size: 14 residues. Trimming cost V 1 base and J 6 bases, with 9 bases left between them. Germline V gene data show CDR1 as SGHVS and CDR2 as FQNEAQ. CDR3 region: CASSLVSASGELFF. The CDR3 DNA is TGTGCCAGCAGCTTAGTTTCTGCCTCCGGGGAGCTGTTTTTT.

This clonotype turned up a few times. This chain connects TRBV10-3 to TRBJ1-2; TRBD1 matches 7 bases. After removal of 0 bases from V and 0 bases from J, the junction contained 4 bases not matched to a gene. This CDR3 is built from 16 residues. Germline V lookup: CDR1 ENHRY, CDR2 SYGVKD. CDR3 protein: CAISESLGQANYGYTF. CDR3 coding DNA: TGTGCCATCAGTGAGTCACTCGGACAGGCTAACTATGGCTACACCTTC.